The 5 T cell receptor beta chains in this list originate from one sample, sequenced in a study of blood T cell repertoires in COVID-19. Sequenced by immunoSEQ multiplex PCR; TCRdb stores in-frame clones only, minus some. The data show approximately 210,000 clones, with roughly four fifths seen just once and approximately 12% held by the top ten. The material sequenced was peripheral blood. The receptors derive from a middle-aged woman with acute or convalescent COVID-19.

The chain couples TRBV19 to TRBJ1-1, with no clear D. The V end lost 0 bases, the J end lost 5 bases, and 7 bases lay between the germline ends. This CDR3 comprises 13 residues. Germline V CDR1 and CDR2: LNHDA, SQIVND (reference sequence). CDR3 residues: CASSIDQATEAFF. The CDR3 DNA reads TGTGCCAGTAGTATAGACCAAGCTACTGAAGCTTTCTTT. The full variable domain, rest sourced from reference TRBV19 and TRBJ1-1, is DGGITQSPKYLFRKEGQNVTLSCEQNLNHDAMYWYRQDPGQGLRLIYYSQIVNDFQKGDIAEGYSVSREKKESFPLTVTSAQKNPTAFYLCASSIDQATEAFFGQGTRLTVV.

The chain has TRBV9 and TRBJ1-1; D gene unclear. Germline-derived CDR1 and CDR2 are SGDLS and YYNGEE. The V end was cut by 3 bases, the J end by 8 bases, with 14 bases between. The CDR3 contains 13 residues. Here the CDR3 reads CASSAHAAEEAFF. CDR3 nucleotide sequence: TGTGCCAGCAGCGCGCACGCGGCGGAGGAAGCTTTCTTT.

The V gene is TRBV7-2, the J gene TRBJ1-5; 9 positions agree with TRBD1. V shed 5 bases and J 0 bases; nucleotides not matched to a gene: 2. The CDR3 spans 15 residues. CDR1 is SGHTA and CDR2 is FQGNSA in the germline V gene. The CDR3 is CASSRTGDSNQPQHF. In nucleotides, the CDR3 is TGTGCCAGCAGCAGGACAGGGGATAGCAATCAGCCCCAGCATTTT.

Notes on this clone: Distinct nucleotide sequences in the sample also encode this CDR3. The V gene is TRBV6-2 or TRBV6-3, the J gene TRBJ2-1; D gene uncertain. CDR1 and CDR2 from the germline V gene are MNHEY and SVGEGT. The V end lost 0 bases, the J end lost 4 bases, and 7 bases lay between the germline ends. The CDR3 is made up of 14 amino acids. CDR3 loop: CASSYSGEYNEQFF. The CDR3 DNA follows: TGTGCCAGCAGTTACTCTGGAGAGTACAATGAGCAGTTCTTC.

V and J are TRBV7-9 and TRBJ2-1, with 11 bases matching TRBD2. The CDR3 runs to 17 residues. V gave up 5 bases and J gave up 10 bases; unmatched junction bases: 16. Per the germline V gene, CDR1 is SEHNR and CDR2 is FQNEAQ (reference sequence). The CDR3 DNA reads TGTGCCAGCAGCGTCGAGGGGGGGACTAGCGGAGGCCGGGAGCAGTTCTTC. Amino acids: CASSVEGGTSGGREQFF.